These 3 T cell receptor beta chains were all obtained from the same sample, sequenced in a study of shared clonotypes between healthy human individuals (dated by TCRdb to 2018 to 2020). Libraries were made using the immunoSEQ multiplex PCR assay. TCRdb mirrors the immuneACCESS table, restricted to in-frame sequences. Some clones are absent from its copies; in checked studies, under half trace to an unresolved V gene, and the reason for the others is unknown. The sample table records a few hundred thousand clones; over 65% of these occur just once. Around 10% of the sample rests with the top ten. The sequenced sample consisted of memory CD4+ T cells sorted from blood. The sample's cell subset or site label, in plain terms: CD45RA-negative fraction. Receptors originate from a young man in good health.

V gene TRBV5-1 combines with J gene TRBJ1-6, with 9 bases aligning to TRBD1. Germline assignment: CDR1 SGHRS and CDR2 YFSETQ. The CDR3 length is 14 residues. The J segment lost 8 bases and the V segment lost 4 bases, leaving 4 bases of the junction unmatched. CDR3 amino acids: CASSLGQGHSPLHF. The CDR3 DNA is TGCGCCAGCAGCCTTGGACAGGGGCATTCACCCCTCCACTTT.

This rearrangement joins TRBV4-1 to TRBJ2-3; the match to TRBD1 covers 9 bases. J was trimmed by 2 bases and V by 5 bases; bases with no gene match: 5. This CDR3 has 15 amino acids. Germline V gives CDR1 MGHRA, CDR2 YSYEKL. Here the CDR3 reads CASSARDRDTDTQYF. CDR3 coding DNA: TGCGCCAGCAGCGCCCGGGACAGGGACACAGATACGCAGTATTTT.

The CDR3: CASSDPGSDVLTF. CDR3 nucleotides: TGCGCCAGCAGCGATCCGGGGTCAGACGTCCTGACTTTC. The rearrangement uses TRBV5-1 and TRBJ2-6; D may be TRBD2 (5 bases). Germline V gives CDR1 SGHRS, CDR2 YFSETQ. Trimming removed 4 bases from V and 11 bases from J, with 13 bases in between. The CDR3 is 13 amino acids.